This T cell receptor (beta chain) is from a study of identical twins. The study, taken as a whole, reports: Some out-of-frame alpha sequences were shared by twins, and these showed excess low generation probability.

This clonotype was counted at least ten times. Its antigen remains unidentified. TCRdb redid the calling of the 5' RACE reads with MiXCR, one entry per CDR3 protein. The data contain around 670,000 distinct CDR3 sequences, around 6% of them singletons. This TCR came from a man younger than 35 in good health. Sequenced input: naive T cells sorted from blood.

This CDR3 is CSATDRTHTAFF. DNA of the CDR3: TGCAGCGCCACGGACAGGACCCACACGGCTTTCTTT. The genes are TRBV29-1 and TRBJ1-1; the match to TRBD1 covers 7 bases. The V gene end was trimmed by 7 bases and the J gene end by 11 bases; junction bases not matched to a gene: 13. The CDR3 has 12 amino acids. The germline CDR1 and CDR2 sequences are SQVTM and ANQGSEA.